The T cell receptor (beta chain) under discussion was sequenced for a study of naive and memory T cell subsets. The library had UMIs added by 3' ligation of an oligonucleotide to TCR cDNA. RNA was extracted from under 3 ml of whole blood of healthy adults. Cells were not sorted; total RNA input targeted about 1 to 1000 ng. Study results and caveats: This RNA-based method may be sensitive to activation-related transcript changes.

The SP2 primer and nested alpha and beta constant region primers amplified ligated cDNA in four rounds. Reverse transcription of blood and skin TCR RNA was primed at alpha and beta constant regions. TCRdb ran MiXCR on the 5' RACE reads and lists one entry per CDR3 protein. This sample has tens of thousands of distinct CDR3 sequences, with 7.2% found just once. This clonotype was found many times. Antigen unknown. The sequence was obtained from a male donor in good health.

The CDR3 coding sequence is TGTGCCAGCATCCTGACAGAATCCACTGAAGCTTTCTTT. The encoded protein is CASILTESTEAFF. V is TRBV7-9 and J is TRBJ1-1; a possible D gene is TRBD1 (5 bases). Trimming took off 7 bases at V and 4 bases at J, with 13 bases between the two ends. Germline loops: CDR1 SEHNR, CDR2 FQNEAQ (reference sequence). CDR3 length equals 13 residues.